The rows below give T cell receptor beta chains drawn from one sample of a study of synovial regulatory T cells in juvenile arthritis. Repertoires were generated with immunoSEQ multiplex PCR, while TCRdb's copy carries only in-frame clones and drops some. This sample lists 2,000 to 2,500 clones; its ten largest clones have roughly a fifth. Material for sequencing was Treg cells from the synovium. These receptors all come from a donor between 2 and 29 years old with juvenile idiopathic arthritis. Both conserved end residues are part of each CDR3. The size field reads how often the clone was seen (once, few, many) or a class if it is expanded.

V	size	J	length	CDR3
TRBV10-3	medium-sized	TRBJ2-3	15	CAISESPNLPDTQYF
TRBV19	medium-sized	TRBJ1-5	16	CASSLLPQDEAQPQHF
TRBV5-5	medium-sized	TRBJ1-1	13	CASSRLRNTEAFF
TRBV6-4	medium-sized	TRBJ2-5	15	CASSGLAGDRETQYF
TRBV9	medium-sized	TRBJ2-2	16	CASSVGGRESTGELFF
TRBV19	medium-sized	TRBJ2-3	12	CASSRGVDTQYF
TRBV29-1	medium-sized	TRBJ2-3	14	CSVAGGSSTDTQYF
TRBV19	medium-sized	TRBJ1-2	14	CASSLYDGVYGYTF
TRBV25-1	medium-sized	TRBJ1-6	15	CASSAAGGRGSPLHF
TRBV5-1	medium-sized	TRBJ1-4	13	CASSTGRDEKLFF
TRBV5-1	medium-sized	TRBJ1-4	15	CASSLDRGRSEKLFF
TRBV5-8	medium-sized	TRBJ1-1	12	CASSPLGIEAFF
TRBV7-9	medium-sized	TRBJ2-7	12	CASSLVGYEQYF
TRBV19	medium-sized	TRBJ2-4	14	CASTGPGAGNIQYF
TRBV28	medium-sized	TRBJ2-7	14	CASGVPGASYEQYF
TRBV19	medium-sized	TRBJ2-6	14	CASKITKSGQRPDF
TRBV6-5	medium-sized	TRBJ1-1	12	CASRTGNTEAFF
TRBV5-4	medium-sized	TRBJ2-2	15	CASTLGLAGTGELFF
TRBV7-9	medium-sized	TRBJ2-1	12	CASSSGLAGGFF
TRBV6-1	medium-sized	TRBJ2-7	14	CASSEAGASYEQYF
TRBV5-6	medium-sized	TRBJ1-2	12	CASSLGRDGYTF
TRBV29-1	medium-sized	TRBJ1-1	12	CSVSSGPHEAFF
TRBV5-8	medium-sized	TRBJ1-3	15	CASSLAVRAGNTIYF
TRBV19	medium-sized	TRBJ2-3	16	CASSRGRGLGTDTQYF
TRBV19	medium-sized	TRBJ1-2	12	CASSGDSAGYTF
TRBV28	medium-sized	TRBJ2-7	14	CASSLFLQAYEQYF
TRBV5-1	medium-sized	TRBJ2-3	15	CASSLVLAGADTQYF
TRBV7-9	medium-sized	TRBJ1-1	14	CASSFNSDLTEAFF
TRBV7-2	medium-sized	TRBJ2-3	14	CASSINLGADTQYF
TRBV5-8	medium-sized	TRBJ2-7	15	CASSLLGSGSYEQYF
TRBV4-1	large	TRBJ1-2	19	CASSQERGTAIRSNYGYTF
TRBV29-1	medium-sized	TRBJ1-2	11	CSVPGRGGYTF
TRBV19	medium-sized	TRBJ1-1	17	CASSILGTGGVNTEAFF
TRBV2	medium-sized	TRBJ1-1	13	CASSRQVNTEAFF
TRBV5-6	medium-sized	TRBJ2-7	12	CASSLVFDEQYF
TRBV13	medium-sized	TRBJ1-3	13	CASSWTAGNTIYF
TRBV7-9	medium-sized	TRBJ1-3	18	CASSLDRWGQRSGNTIYF
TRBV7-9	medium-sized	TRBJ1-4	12	CASSLQGEKLFF
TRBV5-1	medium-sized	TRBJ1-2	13	CASSFENRDGYTF
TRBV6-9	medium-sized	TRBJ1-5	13	CASSYLQGQPQHF
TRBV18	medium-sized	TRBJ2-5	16	CASSPPKGRLQETQYF
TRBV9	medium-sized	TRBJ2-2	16	CASSARAPSNTGELFF
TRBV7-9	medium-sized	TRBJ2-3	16	CASSSTDRASTDTQYF
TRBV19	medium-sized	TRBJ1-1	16	CASSTPRGGSNTEAFF
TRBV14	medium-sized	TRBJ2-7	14	CASSGTGGSYEQYF
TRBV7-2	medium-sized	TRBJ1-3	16	CASSWLRDFSGNTIYF
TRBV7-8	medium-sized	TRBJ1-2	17	CASSLLQVTGFNYGYTF
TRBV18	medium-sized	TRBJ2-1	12	CASESSYNEQFF
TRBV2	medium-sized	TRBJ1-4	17	CASKVGTSQGLNEKLFF
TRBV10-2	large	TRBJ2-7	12	CASSGSGSLGAF
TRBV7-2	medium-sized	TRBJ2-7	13	CASSLVVTYEQYF
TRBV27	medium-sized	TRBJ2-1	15	CASSTPGQGIWEQFF
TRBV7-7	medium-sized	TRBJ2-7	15	CASSFTGTGGNEQYF
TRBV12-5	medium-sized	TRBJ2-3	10	CASASDTQYF
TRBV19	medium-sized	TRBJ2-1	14	CASSTRISYNEQFF
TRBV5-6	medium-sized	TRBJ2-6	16	CASSLAWVSGANVLTF